One sample yielded the 8 T cell receptor beta chains listed below, sequenced in a study of T cell repertoires in cytomegalovirus infection. Their specific antigens are unknown. TCRdb redid the calling of the reads with MiXCR, one entry per CDR3 protein. Of about a million distinct CDR3 sequences listed, about a third were seen once; the top ten hold 13%. Sequenced here: cultured CD8+ T cells from PBMCs, sampled from culture after CMV antigen stimulation. These receptors all stem from a human donor in good health (CMV status not recorded). Some clones in this sample may be carry-over from other donors' samples.

The J gene is TRBJ2-2, the V gene TRBV19; D is possibly TRBD1 (5 bases). The CDR3 covers 14 residues. Germline V gives CDR1 LNHDA, CDR2 SQIVND (reference sequence). The V and J ends lost 2 bases and 7 bases respectively, with 11 bases between them. In DNA form, the CDR3 reads TGTGCCAGTAGTATATCAGGGTTTAACGGGGAGCTGTTTTTT. Amino acids: CASSISGFNGELFF.

The rearrangement uses TRBV6-2 or TRBV6-3 and TRBJ2-6; D perhaps matches TRBD1 (6 bases). V was shortened by 6 bases and J by 1 base, with 16 bases between the two germline ends. Looked up from germline, CDR1 is MNHEY and CDR2 is SVGEGT. The CDR3 extends over 17 amino acids. DNA of the CDR3: TGTGCCAGCAGGCTCCTTACAGGGTGGTCTGGGGCCAACGTCCTGACTTTC. Encoded protein: CASRLLTGWSGANVLTF.

This rearrangement joins TRBV2 to TRBJ2-3; 15 positions agree with TRBD2. V dropped 7 bases and J dropped 2; count of bases not matched to a gene: 10. The germline V gene has CDR1 SNHLY and CDR2 FYNNEI. This CDR3 contains 18 residues. CDR3 loop: CASTGTSGGSRFTDTQYF. The CDR3 bases are TGTGCCAGCACCGGGACTAGCGGGGGGTCGCGGTTCACAGATACGCAGTATTTT.

This clonotype has a count of ten or more. V usage is TRBV7-2 and J usage is TRBJ1-1; a possible D gene is TRBD1 (6 bases). Trimming pared 1 base from V and 3 bases from J, leaving 18 bases between. The germline V gene has CDR1 SGHTA and CDR2 FQGNSA. The CDR3 has 17 residues. The CDR3 is CASSLEPSRQVDTEAFF. The CDR3 DNA is TGTGCCAGCAGCTTAGAACCGTCCCGACAGGTAGACACTGAAGCTTTCTTT.

This clonotype was counted at least ten times. The chain has TRBV12-3 or TRBV12-4 and TRBJ1-1; the match to TRBD1 covers 8 bases. The ends lost 5 bases at V and 5 bases at J; junction bases unmatched: 7. This CDR3 has 14 residues. Here the CDR3 DNA reads TGTGCCAGCAGTGTCGGACAGGGAACGACTGAAGCTTTCTTT. As protein: CASSVGQGTTEAFF.

The rearrangement uses TRBV7-9 and TRBJ2-2, with D possibly TRBD1 on 5 matching bases. V lost 1 base, J lost 0 bases, and 12 bases lay in between. The CDR3 extends over 17 amino acids. Per the germline V gene, CDR1 is SEHNR and CDR2 is FQNEAQ (reference sequence). CDR3 amino acids: CASSLGWQGANTGELFF. CDR3 sequence (DNA): TGTGCCAGCAGCTTAGGTTGGCAGGGCGCGAACACCGGGGAGCTGTTTTTT.

This clonotype was seen repeatedly, ten times or more. The chain is built from TRBV28 and TRBJ1-1; the D is unclear. Trimming left V 5 bases short and J 3 bases short, with 16 bases between. The CDR3 is 15 amino acids. Germline CDR1 and CDR2: MDHEN and SYDVKM. For the CDR3, the DNA is TGTGCCAGCAGTACCCTTCTAAAGCGGGACACTGAAGCTTTCTTT. Its protein is CASSTLLKRDTEAFF.

The rearrangement links TRBV27 to TRBJ1-3; possibly TRBD1 for D (5 bases). CDR1 is MNHEY, CDR2 SMNVEV, per germline (reference sequence). The CDR3 runs 15 residues. The ends were cut back, 2 bases at V and 3 bases at J, with 11 bases in the middle. The chain's CDR3 is CASSLRAGLGNTIYF. In nucleotides, the CDR3 is TGTGCCAGCAGTTTACGGGCAGGGCTTGGAAACACCATATATTTT.